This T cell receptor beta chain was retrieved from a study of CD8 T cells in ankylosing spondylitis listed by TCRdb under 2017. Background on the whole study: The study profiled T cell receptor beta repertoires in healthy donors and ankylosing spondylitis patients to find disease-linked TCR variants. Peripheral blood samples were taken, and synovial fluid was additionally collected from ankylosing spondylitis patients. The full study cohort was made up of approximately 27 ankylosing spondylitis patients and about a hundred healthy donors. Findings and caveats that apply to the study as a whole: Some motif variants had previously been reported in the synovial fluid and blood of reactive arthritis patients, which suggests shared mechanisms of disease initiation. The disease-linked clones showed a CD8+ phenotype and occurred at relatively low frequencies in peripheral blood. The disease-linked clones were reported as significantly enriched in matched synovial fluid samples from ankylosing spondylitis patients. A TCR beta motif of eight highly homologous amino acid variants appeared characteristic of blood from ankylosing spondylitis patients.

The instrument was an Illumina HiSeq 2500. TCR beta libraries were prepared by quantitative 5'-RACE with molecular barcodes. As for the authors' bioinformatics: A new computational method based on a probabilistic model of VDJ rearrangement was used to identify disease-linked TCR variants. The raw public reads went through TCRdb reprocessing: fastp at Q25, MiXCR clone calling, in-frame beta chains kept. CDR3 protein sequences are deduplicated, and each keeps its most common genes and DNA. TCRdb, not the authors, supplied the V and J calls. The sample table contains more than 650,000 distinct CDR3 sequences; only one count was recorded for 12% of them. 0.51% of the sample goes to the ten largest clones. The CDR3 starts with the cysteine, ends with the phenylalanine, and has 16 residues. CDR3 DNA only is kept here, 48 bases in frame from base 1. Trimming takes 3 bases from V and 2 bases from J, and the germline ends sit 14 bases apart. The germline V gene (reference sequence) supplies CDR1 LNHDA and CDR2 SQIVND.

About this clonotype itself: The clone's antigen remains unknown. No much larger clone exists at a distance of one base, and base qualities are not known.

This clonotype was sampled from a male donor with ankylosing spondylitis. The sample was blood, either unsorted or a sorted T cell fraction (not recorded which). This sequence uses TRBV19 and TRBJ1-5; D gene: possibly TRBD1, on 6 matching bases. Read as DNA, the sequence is TGTGCCAGTAGTATGGGGCGGGGGCTTGGCAATCAGCCCCAGCATTTT. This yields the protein CASSMGRGLGNQPQHF.